This T cell receptor beta chain was recovered during a study of radiation and T cells in renal cell carcinoma. Study context: Nephrectomy followed 15 Gy stereotactic body radiation by 4 weeks. Whole-study findings and limits: In blood, top tumor clones expanded by 2 weeks, shrinking by 4.

Assay used: immunoSEQ multiplex PCR; TCRdb lists only in-frame clones, some missing. The table lists more than 75,000 clones, around 86% of them singletons, with approximately 22% in the top ten. Time point given: blood 2 weeks post-SBRT. Treatment meaning: 15 Gy SBRT to primary tumor, nephrectomy 4 weeks later. The V and J ends lost 3 bases and 5 bases respectively, with 7 bases between them. CDR1 and CDR2 (germline): SQVTM, ANQGSEA. CDR3 length: 11 residues. Details on this clone: The antigen is unknown.

The clonotype was recovered from a woman between 50 and 59 years old with renal cell carcinoma. The chain is built from TRBV29-1 and TRBJ2-5; D gene ambiguous. The sample in question was blood, obtained from a patient whose treatment included radiotherapy and nephrectomy. The CDR3 sequence is CSVDLTETQYF. As DNA, the CDR3 is TGCAGCGTTGACTTGACCGAGACCCAGTACTTC.